A single sample gave rise to the 11 T cell receptor beta chains below, sequenced in a study of CD8 T cells in Susac syndrome. With random hexamers, 0.5 to 1 ug RNA was reverse transcribed. TCRdb ran MiXCR on the immunoSEQ multiplex PCR reads and lists one entry per CDR3 protein. The sample lists 100,000 to 150,000 distinct CDR3 sequences; 90% to 95% were seen once. Sequencing input: CD4+ T cells from PBMCs. The receptors originated from a human donor in good health.

V gene TRBV12-3 or TRBV12-4 combines with J gene TRBJ1-3; D call uncertain. The V gene lost 3 bases and the J gene lost 0 bases, with 6 bases spanning the gap. This CDR3 comprises 14 residues. CDR3 nucleotide sequence: TGTGCCAGCAGTTTTGAGGTCTCTGGAAACACCATATATTTT. Encoded protein: CASSFEVSGNTIYF.

This chain uses TRBV6-1 with TRBJ2-3; D is undetermined. V lost 4 bases to trimming and J lost 0 bases, with 5 bases between them. Germline assignment: CDR1 MNHNS and CDR2 SASEGT. The CDR3 sequence is 13 residues long. CDR3 sequence reads: CASSAVSTDTQYF. DNA of the CDR3: TGTGCCAGCAGTGCAGTCAGCACAGATACGCAGTATTTT.

This clonotype was seen a single time. V usage is TRBV25-1 and J usage is TRBJ1-2; D might be TRBD1 (5 bases). CDR3 length equals 13 residues. V was shortened by 5 bases and J by 7 bases, with 14 bases between the two germline ends. Germline V gene data show CDR1 as MGHDK and CDR2 as SYGVNS. The CDR3: CASSPVGAGGYTF. The CDR3 DNA reads as TGTGCCAGCAGTCCGGTAGGGGCGGGTGGCTACACCTTC.

The chain combines TRBV27 with TRBJ2-1, with no clear D. The germline gives CDR1 MNHEY, CDR2 SMNVEV (reference sequence). The CDR3 totals 13 residues. The V and J ends lost 2 bases and 8 bases respectively, with 10 bases between them. CDR3 nucleotide sequence: TGTGCCAGCAGTTTACTAGTAACCCATGAGCAGTTCTTC. This translates into CASSLLVTHEQFF.

There are a few counts of this clonotype. The junction departs from germline at one end; a sequencing error may be responsible. The chain employs TRBV5-1 and TRBJ2-7, with D uncertain. The CDR3 consists of 12 residues. CDR1 is SGHRS, CDR2 YFSETQ, per germline. This CDR3 is CASSLDLYEQYF. The CDR3 DNA sequence: TGTGCCAGCAGCTTGGACCTCTACGAGCAGTACTTC.

This clonotype was seen just once. The genes are TRBV11-1 and TRBJ2-1, with TRBD2 identical over 9 bases. With V trimmed by 0 bases and J by 12 bases, 9 bases remained unmatched. In germline, CDR1 is SGHAT, CDR2 FQDESV (reference sequence). The CDR3 is 15 amino acids. The CDR3 DNA sequence: TGTGCCAGCAGCTTAGCAGGTAGCGGGGGCCTTGGGCAGTTCTTC. It specifies CASSLAGSGGLGQFF.

In DNA form, the CDR3 reads TGTGCCAGTAGTATATGGGCCGGGGAGCTGTTTTTT. It translates to CASSIWAGELFF. The gene calls are TRBV19 and TRBJ2-2; D gene uncertain. Germline V gives CDR1 LNHDA, CDR2 SQIVND (reference sequence). This CDR3 contains 12 residues. Trimming shortened V by 2 bases and J by 6 bases, and 4 bases separated the two germline ends.

The genes are TRBV29-1 and TRBJ2-3, with 12 positions matching TRBD2. The trim removed 7 bases at V and 14 bases at J, leaving 10 bases unmatched. This CDR3 has 12 residues. Germline CDR1 reads SQVTM; CDR2 reads ANQGSEA. CDR3 DNA: TGCAGCGCCGTCATAACTAGCGGGAGGTCGTATTTT. It specifies CSAVITSGRSYF.

V is TRBV5-1 and J is TRBJ2-7; possible D gene TRBD2, 5 bases. Trimming removed 1 base from V and 3 bases from J, with 14 bases in between. Germline V CDR1 and CDR2: SGHRS, YFSETQ. This CDR3 is 15 amino acids long. In DNA, the CDR3 is TGCGCCAGCAGCTTGTCGGCGGGCCGATTCTACGAGCAGTACTTC. Translation: CASSLSAGRFYEQYF.

The chain uses TRBV30 and TRBJ1-2; D is perhaps TRBD1 (6 bases). V gave up 4 bases and J gave up 7 bases, with 10 bases separating them. Germline V gene sequence: CDR1 GTSNPN, CDR2 SVGIG (reference sequence). The CDR3 contains 11 residues. This chain's CDR3 is CAWKGVCGYTF. The CDR3 DNA reads as TGTGCCTGGAAGGGGGTTTGTGGCTACACCTTC.

The chain has TRBV7-9 and TRBJ2-5; TRBD2 matches at 13 bases. With 5 bases clipped from V and 5 bases from J, the junction kept 8 bases outside the gene matches. Germline CDR1 SEHNR, CDR2 FQNEAQ (reference sequence). The CDR3 sequence is 16 residues long. The CDR3 reads CASSPQGTSGAETQYF. The CDR3 DNA follows: TGTGCCAGCAGCCCCCAAGGGACTAGCGGGGCGGAGACCCAGTACTTC.